This T cell receptor beta chain was recorded in a study of shared clonotypes between healthy human individuals (dated by TCRdb to about 2020). Broadly, across the study: The cohort included a few men and a couple of women between 18 and 49 years of age. Leukapheresis yielded between about 0.94 and 9.5 billion PBMCs per donor. To estimate repertoire size and how much clonotype sharing occurs between individuals, the study deeply sequenced the blood TCR repertoires of five or six healthy adults. To increase sequencing depth and limit assay-specific biases, different laboratories used diverse techniques to prepare libraries and sequence TCR repertoires. For each donor, three plates each were used for CD4 naive and CD4 memory, two plates were used for CD8 naive, and one plate was used for CD8 memory. Summary of the overall study and its limitations: Pairwise subsampling led to the expectation that sequencing depth would affect the degree of clonotype sharing among donors. When a handful of donors were compared, the shared fraction of clonotypes was roughly 5% for naive CD4, about 4% for naive CD8, more than 2% for memory CD4, and about 0.36% for memory CD8. Rarefaction of sorted-subset datasets indicated incomplete sequencing despite the large sequencing depth. Clonotypes shared by all four sorted-subset donors showed higher generation probabilities than non-shared clonotypes. Larger estimated clonotype richness was generally found for naive subsets than for memory subsets. Because the study included a small number of donors, the genetic and exposure-history diversity represented was limited. Sampling was restricted to blood, and TCR repertoires in tissues likely differ from the TCR repertoires found in blood.

CDR1 is given as MNHEY and CDR2 as SMNVEV, both from the germline V gene (reference sequence). Taken from cysteine to phenylalanine, the CDR3 has 16 residues. Of the read, only the CDR3 DNA is kept; its 48 bases are in frame from base 1. V sheds 3 bases and J sheds 4 bases, leaving 18 bases between their ends. Using the deep immunoSEQ assay, multiplex PCR amplified TCR CDR3 regions from genomic DNA. Extracted genomic DNA from each cell subset was distributed evenly across all wells of several immunoSEQ 96-well plates, and each plate was treated as a replicate. For sorted subsets, each replicate PCR was loaded with about 0.2 ug genomic DNA, equivalent to roughly 30,000 T cell genomes. The purified libraries were quantified using a Qubit 3.0 fluorometer, sized with a Bioanalyzer 2100, and then quantified again using the KAPA Library Quantification kit. Each immunoSEQ 96-well plate was sequenced on its own single-read 150-cycle Illumina NextSeq 550 flow cell. As for the original processing: Because the immunoSEQ output included only junctional sequences and no quality scores, the filtering could not be the same as the filtering used for full-length reads. To assign V/J genes and CDR3, sequences were annotated against IMGT germline references using PyIR, a Python wrapper for IgBLAST v1.9. Reads were removed for weak V/J assignments (E-value above 1e-6), missing CDR3, stop codons, out-of-frame junctions, or ambiguous translated residues. V3J clonotypes were defined as sequences sharing an identical inferred V gene, J gene, and CDR3 amino acid sequence. Percentage overlap between repertoires was calculated by dividing the number of shared unique clonotypes by the size of the smaller repertoire. Three approaches were used to assess repertoire richness: RTK rarefaction, the Chao1 estimator, and Recon v2.1 estimates of unobserved clonotypes. For all TCRbeta clonotypes obtained by the gDNA method from four donors, generation probabilities were computed with OLGA. As stored in TCRdb, this immuneACCESS dataset retains in-frame rearrangements with V and J assigned. A fraction of the clones does not appear; measured against another copy, unresolved V genes explain less than half of the discrepancy, and the remainder lacks a known reason. Clonal size and the V and J genes are those of that table, whereas D and trimming came from the DNA. This sample has roughly 2 million clones in its table, and 85% to 95% of those were observed once. More than 0.95% of the sample is held by the ten biggest clonotypes.

For the CD8 naive samples, CD45RO-negative cells were positively selected for CCR7, yielding a CD45RA+CCR7+ population from which TemRA cells were excluded. Donors were healthy HIV-negative adults with no recently reported acute infections or vaccinations. All donors were Caucasian adults living in Nashville, Tennessee, USA. Blood was collected by leukapheresis, and PBMCs were isolated by Ficoll-Histopaque density gradient centrifugation and then cryopreserved in liquid nitrogen vapor phase. Analytical flow cytometry was used to check the purity and quantity of each magnetically sorted T cell population. Genomic DNA was isolated from each sorted fraction and quantified by UV absorbance on a Nanodrop 2000c. A remark on this clone: Which antigen it targets is not known. It has no much larger one-base neighbor in the sample; base qualities were not kept.

This TCR came from a man aged 18 to 30 in good health. The chain employs TRBV27 and TRBJ1-2; matching of 5 bases hints at TRBD1 as the D gene. The sequencing sample was made of naive CD8+ T cells sorted from blood. The sample's cell subset or site label is to be understood as: CD45RA+CCR7+. The DNA reads TGTGCCAGCAGTTTCGCCGCCGGACACCTAATCTATGGCTACACCTTC. It codes for CASSFAAGHLIYGYTF.